Shown below are 3 T cell receptor beta chains from a single sample sequenced in a study of shared T cell receptors in the human thymus (dated by TCRdb to the early 2020s). Library method: the immunoSEQ multiplex PCR assay. TCRdb holds this immuneACCESS table with in-frame rearrangements only. Some clones are missing; in checked studies, unresolved V genes explain under half, and the rest has no known cause. In all, the sample holds over 450,000 clones, and around three quarters of those were seen once. Approximately 0.013% of the sample is held by the ten biggest clonotypes. The data were also submitted as part of a second study, on human thymus T cells.

Source material: thymocytes. The receptors were gathered from a boy under three years old with a congenital heart defect. Donor details come from another sample of the same person, matched by shared clones.

The chain combines TRBV6-5 with TRBJ2-7; TRBD1 agrees at 7 bases. J was trimmed by 4 bases and V by 5 bases; bases with no gene match: 5. Per the germline V gene, CDR1 is MNHEY and CDR2 is SVGAGI. The CDR3 loop spans 13 amino acids. The CDR3 loop reads CASSVTGKYEQYF. The CDR3 coding sequence is TGTGCCAGCAGTGTGACAGGGAAATACGAGCAGTACTTC.

The chain combines TRBV5-4 with TRBJ2-7; 13 nucleotides match TRBD2. CDR1 and CDR2 from the germline V gene are SGHNT and YYREEE (reference sequence). V gave up 2 bases and J gave up 2 bases; unmatched junction bases: 1. The CDR3 spans 15 residues. The CDR3 protein is CASSFGLAGAYEQYF. For the CDR3, the DNA is TGTGCCAGCAGCTTCGGACTAGCGGGGGCCTACGAGCAGTACTTC.

CDR3 DNA: TGTGCCAGCAGCTTAGGTAGCGGGAGGGCGTATTTGAGAGAGCAGTACTTC. Protein product: CASSLGSGRAYLREQYF. The rearrangement joins TRBV13 to TRBJ2-7; 11 bases are shared with TRBD2. The CDR3 length is 17 residues. The germline V gene encodes CDR1 PRHDT and CDR2 FYEKMQ (reference sequence). After removal of 0 bases from V and 7 bases from J, the junction contained 11 bases not matched to a gene.